This passage covers 28 T cell receptor beta chains from one sample sequenced in a study of cytomegalovirus exposure and HLA in healthy donors. It was with 60 Vbeta and 13 Jbeta primers that the PCR ran. The data were produced by immunoSEQ multiplex PCR, yet TCRdb's version contains in-frame clones alone and is incomplete. The data contain approximately 110,000 clones, roughly 70% of them singletons. The sequenced sample was PBMCs. These receptors originate from a man aged 40-49 years in good health and CMV-seropositive.

This chain links TRBV2 with TRBJ2-1; 7 bases align to TRBD1. V was clipped by 8 bases and J by 3 bases; unmatched bases: 10. This CDR3 contains 15 residues. In germline, CDR1 is SNHLY, CDR2 FYNNEI. CDR3 bases: TGTGCCAGCCTTCCGGCGGCAGGGGGCTACAATGAGCAGTTCTTC. It specifies CASLPAAGGYNEQFF.

This clone was seen a few times. The rearrangement links TRBV13 to TRBJ2-1; weak D call: TRBD2 (6 bases). The V end lost 4 bases, the J end lost 4 bases, and 20 bases lay between the germline ends. Germline V lookup: CDR1 PRHDT, CDR2 FYEKMQ (reference sequence). The CDR3 is made up of 17 amino acids. DNA of the CDR3: TGTGCCAGCAGCTCCGCTAGCGCGGGTCTGCTTTACAATGAGCAGTTCTTC. Translation gives CASSSASAGLLYNEQFF.

The chain carries TRBV2 and TRBJ2-1, with a tentative D call TRBD2 (5 bases). This CDR3 has 17 residues. With 0 bases removed from V and 1 base from J, the gap between germline ends came to 13 bases. CDR1 and CDR2 from the germline V gene are SNHLY and FYNNEI. CDR3: CASSEAFGDSSYNEQFF. In DNA form, the CDR3 reads TGTGCCAGCAGTGAAGCGTTCGGGGATAGTTCCTACAATGAGCAGTTCTTC.

The rearrangement uses TRBV10-1 and TRBJ2-2; 7 nucleotides agree with TRBD2. CDR1 is WNHNN and CDR2 is SYGVQD in the germline V gene (reference sequence). V lost 3 bases, J lost 5 bases, and 3 bases stayed unmatched. This CDR3 region has 14 residues. The CDR3 nucleotides read TGCGCCAGCAGTGAAGGCGGGAGTACCGGGGAGCTGTTTTTT. Amino acids: CASSEGGSTGELFF.

The chain joins TRBV5-1 to TRBJ2-3; 7 nucleotides match TRBD2. Looked up from germline, CDR1 is SGHRS and CDR2 is YFSETQ. This CDR3 spans 14 amino acids. Trimming took 5 bases from V and 4 from J; bases not matched to a gene: 7. The CDR3 region has the DNA TGCGCCAGCAGTCGGCGGGAGCCCGCAGATACGCAGTATTTT. This sequence encodes CASSRREPADTQYF.

V is TRBV18 and J is TRBJ2-3; a possible D gene is TRBD1 (5 bases). The ends were cut back, 3 bases at V and 2 bases at J, with 12 bases in the middle. The CDR3 extends over 15 amino acids. CDR1 is KGHSH, CDR2 LQKENI, per germline. The CDR3 bases are TGTGCCAGCTCACCCCCGCAGGGAATCACAGATACGCAGTATTTT. It yields the protein CASSPPQGITDTQYF.

This chain uses TRBV2 with TRBJ1-3; no firm D call. The ends were cut back, 6 bases at V and 4 bases at J, with 4 bases in the middle. Germline assignment: CDR1 SNHLY and CDR2 FYNNEI. The CDR3 loop spans 11 amino acids. The CDR3, as DNA: TGTGCCAGCAGCATGGGAAACACCATATATTTT. Its protein product is CASSMGNTIYF.

J is TRBJ2-7 and V is TRBV5-4; 7 bases fit TRBD2. The germline CDR1 and CDR2 sequences are SGHNT and YYREEE (reference sequence). V shed 1 base and J 3 bases; nucleotides not matched to a gene: 4. The CDR3 spans 14 residues. CDR3 region: CASSLSPSGYEQYV. CDR3 DNA: TGTGCCAGCAGCTTGAGCCCTAGCGGCTACGAGCAGTACGTC.

V is TRBV29-1 and J is TRBJ2-3; a possible D gene is TRBD2 (6 bases). Between the trimmed V and J ends, which lost 4 bases and 1 base, there was a span of 12 bases. In germline, CDR1 is SQVTM, CDR2 ANQGSEA. This CDR3 region has 14 residues. CDR3 amino acids: CSVVGRMGTDTQYF. The DNA of the CDR3 is TGCAGCGTTGTGGGGAGGATGGGCACAGATACGCAGTATTTT.

This clone was recorded a few times. The V gene is TRBV5-1, the J gene TRBJ2-3; 11 nucleotides match TRBD2. This CDR3 comprises 18 residues. The junction had 9 bases not matched to a gene; V was cut back by 1 base and J by 2 bases. Per the germline V gene, CDR1 is SGHRS and CDR2 is YFSETQ. The CDR3 here is CASSLNSIAGGSTDTQYF. The CDR3 nucleotides read TGCGCCAGCAGCTTGAATTCGATAGCGGGAGGGTCCACAGATACGCAGTATTTT.

V is TRBV30 and J is TRBJ2-5; 8 bases align to TRBD1. Per germline, CDR1 GTSNPN and CDR2 SVGIG (reference sequence). The CDR3 extends over 13 amino acids. V dropped 3 bases and J dropped 2; count of bases not matched to a gene: 2. Written as DNA, the CDR3 is TGTGCCTGGAGGGGGACAGGACAAGAGACCCAGTACTTC. It translates to CAWRGTGQETQYF. Complete variable domain (other parts from reference TRBV30 and TRBJ2-5): SQTIHQWPATLVQPVGSPLSLECTVEGTSNPNLYWYRQAAGRGLQLLFYSVGIGQISSEVPQNLSASRPQDRQFILSSKKLLLSDSGFYLCAWRGTGQETQYFGPGTRLLVL.

The rearrangement joins TRBV27 to TRBJ1-2; TRBD1 is a possible D gene (5 bases). Per the germline V gene, CDR1 is MNHEY and CDR2 is SMNVEV (reference sequence). This CDR3 is built from 14 residues. Trimming removed 5 bases from V and 7 bases from J, with 17 bases in between. CDR3 bases: TGTGCCAGCAGTCTGGGGGGAGGGATCCTTGGCTACACCTTC. Its translation: CASSLGGGILGYTF.

The V call is TRBV4-3, the J call TRBJ2-7; the match to TRBD2 covers 7 bases. The CDR3 loop spans 15 amino acids. V trimming: 4 bases; J trimming: 0 bases; junction bases outside the gene matches: 6. Germline CDR1 reads LGHNA; CDR2 reads YSLEER. Written as DNA, the CDR3 is TGCGCCAGCAGCCTGGGAGGGGACGGCTCCTACGAGCAGTACTTC. Its translation: CASSLGGDGSYEQYF.

The V gene is TRBV7-9, the J gene TRBJ2-5, with no clear D. This CDR3 has 14 residues. CDR1 SEHNR and CDR2 FQNEAQ come from the germline V gene (reference sequence). The ends were cut back, 5 bases at V and 4 bases at J, with 14 bases in the middle. The DNA for the CDR3 is TGTGCCAGCAGCGCGAGTCTAAGACTAGAGACCCAGTACTTC. Amino acids: CASSASLRLETQYF.

This sequence joins TRBV15 and TRBJ2-7; a possible D gene is TRBD2 (7 bases). The CDR3 spans 15 residues. CDR1 LNHNV and CDR2 YYDKDF come from the germline V gene (reference sequence). The V end lost 5 bases, the J end lost 7 bases, and 21 bases lay between the germline ends. The CDR3 here is CATSAFAGERGEQYF. CDR3 bases: TGTGCCACCAGCGCCTTTGCGGGAGAGAGGGGGGAGCAGTACTTC.

On this clone: The sample has other DNA sequences that encode this CDR3 too. CDR3 amino acids: CASSRGTSGSTDTQYF. CDR3 in DNA: TGCGCCAGCAGCCGGGGGACTAGCGGGAGCACAGATACGCAGTATTTT. This chain links TRBV4-1 with TRBJ2-3; 12 bases are a match to TRBD2. Losses at the gene ends were 4 bases for V and 0 bases for J; bases not matched to a gene: 2. The CDR3 sequence is 16 residues long. Germline V CDR1 and CDR2: MGHRA, YSYEKL.

CDR3 protein: CASSFAGTDQPQHF. The DNA for the CDR3 is TGTGCCAGTAGTTTCGCGGGGACCGATCAGCCCCAGCATTTT. The chain has TRBV19 and TRBJ1-5; D may be TRBD1 (5 bases). In germline, CDR1 is LNHDA, CDR2 SQIVND (reference sequence). V lost 5 bases, J lost 5 bases, and 13 bases lay in between. The CDR3 is 14 amino acids.

V and J are TRBV4-1 and TRBJ2-3, with D maybe TRBD1 (6 bases). Trimming cost V 9 bases and J 6 bases, with 19 bases left between them. Per germline, CDR1 MGHRA and CDR2 YSYEKL. There are 14 residues in the CDR3. CDR3 in amino acids: CASSGTTMEDTQYF. The CDR3 nucleotides are TGCGCCAGTTCCGGGACAACGATGGAGGATACGCAGTATTTT.

This clone has only a few counts. The chain recombines TRBV27 with TRBJ1-1; D unclear. Trimming left V 0 bases short and J 9 bases short, with 11 bases between. The CDR3 is made up of 13 amino acids. The germline V gene has CDR1 MNHEY and CDR2 SMNVEV (reference sequence). CDR3 nucleotide sequence: TGTGCCAGCAGTTTATCGAGGGCAATTCAAGCTTTCTTT. Translation: CASSLSRAIQAFF.

This chain uses TRBV27 with TRBJ2-7; 7 bases fit TRBD2. CDR1 and CDR2 (germline): MNHEY, SMNVEV (reference sequence). V trimming: 2 bases; J trimming: 6 bases; junction bases outside the gene matches: 10. This CDR3 is built from 15 residues. The CDR3 protein is CASSLMGPERGEQYF. DNA for the CDR3: TGTGCCAGCAGTTTAATGGGGCCGGAGCGGGGCGAGCAGTACTTC.

The chain employs TRBV2 and TRBJ2-3; 7 bases are shared with TRBD2. V trimming: 3 bases; J trimming: 0 bases; junction bases outside the gene matches: 6. The CDR3 sequence is 16 residues long. Looked up from germline, CDR1 is SNHLY and CDR2 is FYNNEI. The CDR3 nucleotides read TGTGCCAGCAGTGATAGGCTAGCGGATAGCACAGATACGCAGTATTTT. Its protein product is CASSDRLADSTDTQYF.

The gene calls are TRBV23-1 and TRBJ2-3, with TRBD2 identical over 9 bases. TRBV23-1 carries the ORF label, with uncertain function. The CDR3 has 16 amino acids. Trimming cost V 9 bases and J 1 base; bases outside gene matches: 11. The CDR3 sequence: CASGLAGNWGTDTQYF. CDR3 bases: TGCGCCAGTGGTCTAGCGGGAAACTGGGGCACAGATACGCAGTATTTT.

The table lists this clone with a count of one. This chain links TRBV10-1 with TRBJ1-5; the D gene is possibly TRBD1 (5 bases). The CDR3 has 14 residues. V was pared by 8 bases and J by 9 bases, with 20 bases between. From germline, CDR1 is WNHNN and CDR2 SYGVQD (reference sequence). This CDR3 is CASPWGRSTGPQHF. The CDR3 region has the DNA TGCGCCAGCCCCTGGGGCAGGTCGACGGGGCCCCAGCATTTT.

The rearrangement links TRBV30 to TRBJ1-6, with D maybe TRBD1 (6 bases). Germline values: CDR1 GTSNPN, CDR2 SVGIG (reference sequence). This CDR3 spans 14 amino acids. The V and J ends lost 0 bases and 7 bases respectively, with 10 bases between them. CDR3 residues: CAWSVHRVNSPLHF. The CDR3 DNA reads as TGTGCCTGGAGTGTACACAGGGTGAATTCACCCCTCCACTTT.

This chain connects TRBV19 to TRBJ2-1; 10 bases map to TRBD2. CDR1 and CDR2 from the germline V gene are LNHDA and SQIVND (reference sequence). The V and J ends lost 3 bases and 13 bases, in that order; junction bases with no gene match: 3. This CDR3 spans 12 amino acids. The CDR3 region has the DNA TGTGCCAGTAGTATGATAGCGGGAGGCCAGTTCTTC. This gives the protein CASSMIAGGQFF.

This clone was seen once. This chain joins TRBV5-5 and TRBJ2-7; 9 nucleotides line up with TRBD1. Germline lookup yields CDR1 SGHKS and CDR2 YYEKEE (reference sequence). The CDR3 length is 15 residues. The ends lost 3 bases at V and 2 bases at J; junction bases unmatched: 6. The CDR3 region is CASSSGTGYTYEQYF. DNA for the CDR3: TGTGCCAGCAGCTCGGGGACAGGGTACACCTACGAGCAGTACTTC.

The chain carries TRBV4-2 and TRBJ2-2; 7 bases fit TRBD2. Looked up from germline, CDR1 is LGHNA and CDR2 is YNFKEQ. This CDR3 comprises 16 residues. With V trimmed by 0 bases and J by 2 bases, 3 bases remained unmatched. For the CDR3, the DNA is TGTGCCAGCAGCCAAGATGAGCGGGGTAACACCGGGGAGCTGTTTTTT. Amino acid sequence: CASSQDERGNTGELFF.

V and J are TRBV25-1 and TRBJ1-2, with D perhaps TRBD1 (5 bases). The V end was cut by 2 bases, the J end by 8 bases, with 18 bases between. CDR3 size: 15 residues. The germline V gene has CDR1 MGHDK and CDR2 SYGVNS. CDR3 nucleotide sequence: TGTGCCAGCAGTGAAAGGTGGCAGGGCACAGAGGGCTACACCTTC. It yields the protein CASSERWQGTEGYTF.